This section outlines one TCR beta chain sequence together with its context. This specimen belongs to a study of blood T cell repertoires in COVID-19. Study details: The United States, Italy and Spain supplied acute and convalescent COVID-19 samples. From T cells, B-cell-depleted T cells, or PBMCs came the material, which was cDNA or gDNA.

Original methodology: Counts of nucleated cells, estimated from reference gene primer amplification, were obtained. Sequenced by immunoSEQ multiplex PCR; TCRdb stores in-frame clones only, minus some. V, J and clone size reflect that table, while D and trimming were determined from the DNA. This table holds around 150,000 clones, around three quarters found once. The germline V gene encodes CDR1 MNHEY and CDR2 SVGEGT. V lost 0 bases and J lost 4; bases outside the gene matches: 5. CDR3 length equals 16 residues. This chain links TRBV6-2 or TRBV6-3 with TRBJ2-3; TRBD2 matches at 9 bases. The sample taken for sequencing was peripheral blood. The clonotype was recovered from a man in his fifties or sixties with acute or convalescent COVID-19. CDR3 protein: CASSYSLAGGADTQYF. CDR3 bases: TGTGCCAGCAGTTACTCGCTGGCGGGGGGGGCAGATACGCAGTATTTT.